This T cell receptor beta chain is from a study of post-analysis software for immune sequencing data. Study details: In terms of disease course, relapsing-remitting, secondary progressive and progressive-relapsing multiple sclerosis were included. Points from the study as a whole: Normalized Chao1 diversity in multiple sclerosis patients fell significantly below that of controls. Same-batch preparations were strongly co-clustered by F measure. There were five or six TRBV segments more frequent in patients than controls, and TRBV5-6, TRBV5-1 and TRBV20-1 were among them.

On this clonotype: The antigen is not known.

The J segment lost 0 bases and the V segment lost 6 bases, leaving 7 bases of the junction unmatched. This CDR3 is built from 16 residues. Included in the TCR beta cDNA libraries were unique molecular identifiers. A single record per CDR3 protein comes from TCRdb applying MiXCR to the PCR reads. The data hold hundreds of thousands of distinct CDR3 sequences, with 39% observed a single time. The sample comprised blood. The sequence derives from a girl aged 2 to 9 with multiple sclerosis. This rearrangement joins TRBV12-3 or TRBV12-4 to TRBJ2-3; 9 bases are shared with TRBD1. The CDR3, as DNA: TGTGCCAGCAGCTTCGGGACAGGGAGGAGCACAGATACGCAGTATTTT. Translating it yields CASSFGTGRSTDTQYF.